The 30 T cell receptor beta chains given below trace back to one sample, sequenced in a study of blood T cell repertoires in COVID-19. Assay: immunoSEQ multiplex PCR; the TCRdb copy retains only in-frame clones and omits some. This sample has approximately 70,000 clones; over 70% occur once, and the top ten carry approximately 18%. Sequenced input: peripheral blood. Receptors were obtained from a man in his 70s who had recovered from COVID-19.

The CDR3 bases are TGTGCCAGCAGCTCCAGTTATATTCCGGGGGCCTACAATGAGCAGTTCTTC. This gives the protein CASSSSYIPGAYNEQFF. The genes are TRBV7-9 and TRBJ2-1, with D maybe TRBD2 (6 bases). CDR3 size: 17 residues. The germline V and J ends were trimmed by 4 bases and 2 bases, with 18 bases remaining between them. The germline V gene encodes CDR1 SEHNR and CDR2 FQNEAQ (reference sequence).

The rearrangement joins TRBV19 to TRBJ2-7; 8 bases agree with TRBD1. The CDR3 runs 14 residues. CDR1 is LNHDA, CDR2 SQIVND, per germline (reference sequence). V shed 8 bases and J 3 bases; nucleotides not matched to a gene: 9. The CDR3 region is CASRSRTGHYEQYF. For the CDR3, the DNA is TGTGCCAGTCGCTCCCGGACAGGGCACTACGAGCAGTACTTC. Using reference TRBV19 and TRBJ2-7 for the parts outside the CDR3, the full variable domain is DGGITQSPKYLFRKEGQNVTLSCEQNLNHDAMYWYRQDPGQGLRLIYYSQIVNDFQKGDIAEGYSVSREKKESFPLTVTSAQKNPTAFYLCASRSRTGHYEQYFGPGTRLTVT.

The genes are TRBV7-2 and TRBJ1-2; D uncertain. CDR1 is SGHTA, CDR2 FQGNSA, per germline. The ends were cut back, 0 bases at V and 2 bases at J, with 10 bases in the middle. The CDR3 runs to 15 residues. The CDR3 loop is CASSLARQVNYGYTF. The CDR3 DNA reads as TGTGCCAGCAGCTTAGCCAGACAAGTCAACTATGGCTACACCTTC.

The chain carries TRBV4-3 and TRBJ2-7; 13 nucleotides line up with TRBD2. After removal of 0 bases from V and 1 base from J, the junction contained 3 bases not matched to a gene. Germline V lookup: CDR1 LGHNA, CDR2 YSLEER. CDR3 length: 17 amino acids. The CDR3 nucleotides read TGCGCCAGCAGCCAAGATCGGACTAGCGGGAGTTCCTACGAGCAGTACTTC. Its translation is CASSQDRTSGSSYEQYF.

This rearrangement joins TRBV7-2 to TRBJ2-5, with 15 bases identical to TRBD2. This CDR3 contains 17 residues. In germline, CDR1 is SGHTA, CDR2 FQGNSA. The trim removed 1 base at V and 5 bases at J, leaving 5 bases unmatched. The CDR3 nucleotides are TGTGCCAGCAGCTTAGTGTCCGGGACTAGCGGGGGGGAGACCCAGTACTTC. This translates into CASSLVSGTSGGETQYF.

This chain uses TRBV19 with TRBJ2-5, with 7 bases identical to TRBD2. The J segment lost 4 bases and the V segment lost 10 bases, leaving 12 bases of the junction unmatched. The CDR3 runs to 14 residues. Germline CDR1 is LNHDA and CDR2 is SQIVND (reference sequence). The CDR3 here is CATARDYGGETQYF. The CDR3 DNA reads as TGTGCCACGGCCCGGGACTACGGGGGAGAGACCCAGTACTTC.

This rearrangement joins TRBV11-3 to TRBJ2-5, with D maybe TRBD2 (5 bases). V was cut by 5 bases and J by 3 bases, with 10 bases left in between. This CDR3 spans 13 amino acids. Per the germline V gene, CDR1 is SGHNT and CDR2 is YENEEA. The CDR3 sequence: CASSLSGKETQYF. DNA of the CDR3: TGTGCCAGCAGCCTCTCGGGAAAAGAGACCCAGTACTTC.

This chain connects TRBV6-5 to TRBJ2-7; tentative D call: TRBD2 (6 bases). CDR1 is MNHEY and CDR2 is SVGAGI in the germline V gene. The V and J ends lost 8 bases and 5 bases respectively, with 22 bases between them. This CDR3 spans 15 amino acids. The CDR3 region has the DNA TGTGCCAGCGCACCCCGGGGGACGGCCAGGGACGAGCAGTACTTC. Its translation is CASAPRGTARDEQYF.

The genes are TRBV20-1 and TRBJ1-1; TRBD1 matches 9 bases. The CDR3 sequence is 14 residues long. CDR1 is DFQATT, CDR2 SNEGSKA, per germline (reference sequence). V was pared by 3 bases and J by 5 bases, with 7 bases of the junction left unmatched. DNA of the CDR3: TGCAGTGCTAGTCAATACAGGGGGCGGACTGAAGCTTTCTTT. It codes for CSASQYRGRTEAFF.

CDR3 protein: CASSPRQNTEAFF. Written as DNA, the CDR3 is TGTGCCAGCAGCCCCAGACAGAACACTGAAGCTTTCTTT. V and J are TRBV12-3 or TRBV12-4 and TRBJ1-1; D is unclear. V shed 6 bases and J shed 1 base, with 9 bases lying between them. The length of the CDR3 is 13 residues.

The chain combines TRBV6-2 or TRBV6-3 with TRBJ2-1; the match to TRBD2 covers 13 bases. The CDR3 contains 15 residues. J lost 5 bases, V lost 7 bases, and 5 bases had no gene match. Per the germline V gene, CDR1 is MNHEY and CDR2 is SVGEGT. CDR3 sequence (DNA): TGTGCCAGCAACCCACTAGCGGGGGGGAACAATGAGCAGTTCTTC. Amino acids: CASNPLAGGNNEQFF.

The V call is TRBV29-1, the J call TRBJ2-7; perhaps TRBD2 as D (6 bases). The CDR3 is made up of 12 amino acids. Germline V gene sequence: CDR1 SQVTM, CDR2 ANQGSEA. V dropped 4 bases and J dropped 5 bases, with 12 bases sitting between them. DNA for the CDR3: TGCAGCGTTGTCACTAGCCAAAACGAGCAGTACTTC. Translating gives CSVVTSQNEQYF.

This clone was seen only a few times. The chain joins TRBV6-1 to TRBJ2-3; TRBD1 matches 7 bases. The CDR3 is 14 amino acids. Trimming at V came to 1 base and at J to 7 bases, leaving 5 bases not matched to a gene. Germline V gene lookup returns CDR1 MNHNS and CDR2 SASEGT. The CDR3 DNA follows: TGTGCCAGCAGTGAAGGCCGACAGGGATATACGCAGTATTTT. Amino acid sequence: CASSEGRQGYTQYF.

This clone was detected once. As DNA, the CDR3 is TGTGCCAGCAGTACCCATACAGGGGACACCGGGGAGCTGTTTTTT. Translation: CASSTHTGDTGELFF. This chain joins TRBV28 and TRBJ2-2; 7 positions agree with TRBD1. V lost 5 bases to trimming and J lost 3 bases; unmatched junction nucleotides: 6. The CDR3 runs to 15 residues. The germline gives CDR1 MDHEN, CDR2 SYDVKM.

This clone was detected a few times. The chain recombines TRBV19 with TRBJ1-6; D possibly corresponds to TRBD1 (5 bases). The CDR3 length is 15 residues. From germline, CDR1 is LNHDA and CDR2 SQIVND (reference sequence). The ends were cut back, 3 bases at V and 6 bases at J, with 12 bases in the middle. CDR3: CASSIGDRSNSPLHF. In DNA, the CDR3 is TGTGCCAGTAGTATTGGAGACAGAAGTAATTCACCCCTCCACTTT. The variable domain in full, completed from reference TRBV19 and TRBJ1-6, reads DGGITQSPKYLFRKEGQNVTLSCEQNLNHDAMYWYRQDPGQGLRLIYYSQIVNDFQKGDIAEGYSVSREKKESFPLTVTSAQKNPTAFYLCASSIGDRSNSPLHFGNGTRLTVT.

V gene TRBV6-5 combines with J gene TRBJ1-5; 8 nucleotides match TRBD1. Germline V lookup: CDR1 MNHEY, CDR2 SVGAGI. The CDR3 is 14 residues long. V trimming: 7 bases; J trimming: 7 bases; junction bases outside the gene matches: 9. The CDR3 DNA is TGTGCCAGCAAAGACCAGACAGGGGTCCAGCCCCAGCATTTT. As protein: CASKDQTGVQPQHF.

The chain couples TRBV19 to TRBJ2-2; D uncertain. In germline, CDR1 is LNHDA, CDR2 SQIVND (reference sequence). Trimming removed 3 bases from V and 5 bases from J, with 4 bases in between. The CDR3 totals 12 residues. The CDR3, as DNA: TGTGCCAGTAGTATGAGAACCGGGGAGCTGTTTTTT. It is translated as CASSMRTGELFF.

This clone was counted a few times. The chain uses TRBV27 and TRBJ2-1, with TRBD2 identical over 10 bases. The CDR3 has 15 amino acids. J was trimmed by 5 bases and V by 3 bases; bases with no gene match: 4. Germline CDR1 reads MNHEY; CDR2 reads SMNVEV (reference sequence). Here the CDR3 DNA reads TGTGCCAGCAGTTTCACTAGCGGGGTCGACAATGAGCAGTTCTTC. Residues: CASSFTSGVDNEQFF.

The chain links TRBV7-2 to TRBJ1-6; D is possibly TRBD1 (6 bases). Germline V CDR1 and CDR2: SGHTA, FQGNSA. V was cut by 6 bases and J by 0 bases, with 9 bases left in between. CDR3 length: 15 amino acids. CDR3: CASRTDSSYNSPLHF. DNA of the CDR3: TGTGCCAGCAGGACGGACAGCTCCTATAATTCACCCCTCCACTTT. The full variable domain, with the rest looked up from reference TRBV7-2 and TRBJ1-6, is GAGVSQSPSNKVTEKGKDVELRCDPISGHTALYWYRQSLGQGLEFLIYFQGNSAPDKSGLPSDRFSAERTGGSVSTLTIQRTQQEDSAVYLCASRTDSSYNSPLHFGNGTRLTVT.

The chain uses TRBV11-3 and TRBJ2-7; 9 nucleotides agree with TRBD2. The length of the CDR3 is 15 residues. Germline trimming cut 1 base from V and 2 bases from J; bases unmatched to any gene: 3. Germline assignment: CDR1 SGHNT and CDR2 YENEEA. In DNA, the CDR3 is TGTGCCAGCAGCTTAGGCGGGGGGGAAACCTACGAGCAGTACTTC. Amino acids: CASSLGGGETYEQYF.

The gene calls are TRBV28 and TRBJ2-3, with 7 nucleotides matching TRBD2. Losses at the gene ends were 6 bases for V and 4 bases for J; bases not matched to a gene: 7. CDR1 is MDHEN and CDR2 is SYDVKM in the germline V gene. This CDR3 contains 14 residues. CDR3 bases: TGTGCCAGCAGATATAGCGGGTCGGCAGATACGCAGTATTTT. It encodes CASRYSGSADTQYF.

The chain combines TRBV3-1 (or the pseudogene TRBV3-2) with TRBJ2-2; the match to TRBD1 covers 7 bases. Germline V gene lookup returns CDR1 LGHDT and CDR2 YNNKEL (reference sequence). The V gene end was trimmed by 4 bases and the J gene end by 3 bases; junction bases not matched to a gene: 5. The CDR3 has 15 amino acids. CDR3 DNA: TGTGCCAGCAGCCCCCGACAGGGACACACCGGGGAGCTGTTTTTT. As protein: CASSPRQGHTGELFF.

This clone was recorded once. V is TRBV7-2 and J is TRBJ2-5; 8 bases are shared with TRBD1. Per the germline V gene, CDR1 is SGHTA and CDR2 is FQGNSA. The CDR3 runs 13 residues. V lost 5 bases to trimming and J lost 5 bases; unmatched junction nucleotides: 4. CDR3 DNA sequence: TGTGCCAGCAGCCCACGGACAGGGGAGACCCAGTACTTC. Amino acid sequence: CASSPRTGETQYF.

The chain uses TRBV6-2 or TRBV6-3 and TRBJ1-5, with 7 bases identical to TRBD1. CDR1 is MNHEY, CDR2 SVGEGT, per germline. Trimming cost V 4 bases and J 4 bases; bases outside gene matches: 10. CDR3 length equals 16 residues. The CDR3 sequence: CASSLNLGTANQPQHF. The CDR3 DNA is TGTGCCAGCAGTTTGAACCTCGGGACAGCTAATCAGCCCCAGCATTTT.

This chain uses TRBV6-5 with TRBJ2-7, with a possible D match to TRBD2 (5 bases). Germline assignment: CDR1 MNHEY and CDR2 SVGAGI. This CDR3 is built from 14 residues. The V gene lost 7 bases and the J gene lost 2 bases, with 15 bases spanning the gap. Here the CDR3 DNA reads TGTGCCAGCACCCCTAGCAGCGGACCCTACGAGCAGTACTTC. This gives the protein CASTPSSGPYEQYF.

This clone was seen once. CDR3 residues: CASSQGGLSGANVLTF. The CDR3 DNA follows: TGTGCCAGCAGCCAAGGAGGCCTCTCTGGGGCCAACGTCCTGACTTTC. The chain is built from TRBV3-1 (or the pseudogene TRBV3-2) and TRBJ2-6; D unresolved. Trimming took off 1 base at V and 0 bases at J, with 7 bases between the two ends. In germline, CDR1 is LGHDT, CDR2 YNNKEL (reference sequence). The CDR3 is 16 amino acids.

This chain connects TRBV7-9 to TRBJ1-1; D ambiguous. Trimming shortened V by 1 base and J by 6 bases, and 9 bases separated the two germline ends. The CDR3 spans 13 residues. Germline CDR1 SEHNR, CDR2 FQNEAQ (reference sequence). As DNA, the CDR3 is TGTGCCAGCAGCTTAGAGTCGCGAGCTGAAGCTTTCTTT. This encodes CASSLESRAEAFF. The variable domain in full, with the rest retrieved from reference TRBV7-9 and TRBJ1-1, is DTGVSQNPRHKITKRGQNVTFRCDPISEHNRLYWYRQTLGQGPEFLTYFQNEAQLEKSRLLSDRFSAERPKGSFSTLEIQRTEQGDSAMYLCASSLESRAEAFFGQGTRLTVV.

The rearrangement uses TRBV27 and TRBJ2-5; 7 bases are shared with TRBD1. This CDR3 has 14 residues. V shed 1 base and J 4 bases; nucleotides not matched to a gene: 3. Germline-derived CDR1 and CDR2 are MNHEY and SMNVEV (reference sequence). The DNA of the CDR3 is TGTGCCAGCAGTTTATGGGACAGACGAGAGACCCAGTACTTC. Translation gives CASSLWDRRETQYF.

The chain combines TRBV27 with TRBJ1-1; D gene uncertain. Germline CDR1 and CDR2: MNHEY and SMNVEV (reference sequence). The CDR3 contains 16 residues. V was cut by 5 bases and J by 0 bases, with 16 bases left in between. The CDR3 DNA reads as TGTGCCAGCAGTCGACACACGAACTCGGTGAACACTGAAGCTTTCTTT. The encoded protein is CASSRHTNSVNTEAFF.

In this sample, this clone turned up a few times. The V and J genes are TRBV11-2 and TRBJ2-5, with a weak D call TRBD2 (5 bases). Trimming stripped 5 bases from V and 4 bases from J, with 14 bases between. CDR3 length: 14 residues. Looked up from germline, CDR1 is SGHAT and CDR2 is FQNNGV. The CDR3 here is CASSPDWAGETQYF. The CDR3 DNA reads TGTGCCAGCAGCCCAGATTGGGCGGGAGAGACCCAGTACTTC.